These T cell receptor beta chains were read from a single sample in a study of OX40 agonist ivuxolimab in advanced cancers. Using immunoSEQ multiplex PCR, the repertoire was profiled, and TCRdb retains in-frame clones only, with some absent. The data hold 60,000 to 80,000 clones, with 79% observed a single time. The starting material was CD4+ or CD8+ T cells sorted from blood, obtained in a trial of the OX40 agonist ivuxolimab. Receptors were obtained from an adult with an advanced solid tumor such as melanoma, head and neck, liver or kidney cancer. Each CDR3 is given with its conserved first and last residue. The D gene is left open where the match is weak. Only some rows state a clone size, as once, few, many or a class for expanded clones.

v_gene	d_gene	abundance	j_gene	CDR3nt	CDR3aa
TRBV5-4	TRBD1	.	TRBJ2-3	TGTGCCAGCAGCCGGGACAGGGGATCCACAGATACGCAGTATTTT	CASSRDRGSTDTQYF
TRBV9	TRBD1	once	TRBJ2-7	TGTGCCAGCAGCGACGATCGGGACAGCTCCTACGAGCAGTACTTC	CASSDDRDSSYEQYF
TRBV7-9	TRBD2	.	TRBJ2-3	TGTGCCAGCAGCTTAGCGCACGGCGGGAGAACAGATACGCAGTATTTT	CASSLAHGGRTDTQYF
TRBV7-8	.	.	TRBJ1-2	TGTGCCAGCAGCTTAGTGGATCCCTATGGCTACACCTTC	CASSLVDPYGYTF
TRBV7-9	TRBD1	few	TRBJ1-5	TGTGCCAGCAGCGCTGGACAGGACGGGGTCAATCAGCCCCAGCATTTT	CASSAGQDGVNQPQHF
TRBV28	.	.	TRBJ2-4	TGTGCCAGCACCCTCGCCGGGGGATACATTCAGTACTTC	CASTLAGGYIQYF
TRBV5-4	.	.	TRBJ1-1	TGTGCCAGCACTTCGGGGGGCACTGAAGCTTTCTTT	CASTSGGTEAFF
TRBV5-1	TRBD2	.	TRBJ2-5	TGCGCCAGCAGCTTGGCTAGCGGGGAGGGGACCCAGTACTTC	CASSLASGEGTQYF
TRBV27	.	.	TRBJ1-1	TGTGCCAGCAGTTACCGATTCGGGAACACTGAAGCTTTCTTT	CASSYRFGNTEAFF
TRBV5-1	.	.	TRBJ1-2	TGCGCCAGCAGAGAAGGGAGGGACTATGGCTACACCTTC	CASREGRDYGYTF
TRBV7-2	TRBD2	.	TRBJ2-3	TGTGCCAGCAGCCCGAGCGGGGTAGGATTGGTAGATACGCAGTATTTT	CASSPSGVGLVDTQYF
TRBV5-4	TRBD1	.	TRBJ1-2	TGTGCCAGCAGTCAGACAGGGGGCTGGGGCTACACCTTC	CASSQTGGWGYTF
TRBV7-9	TRBD2	.	TRBJ2-7	TGTGCCAGCAGCCCGGGGGTGGGACTAGAAGTCTACGAGCAGTACTTC	CASSPGVGLEVYEQYF